This TCR beta chain appears in the sequencing data of a study of T cells expressing NK-cell markers. Across the study: Researchers got TCR beta repertoires out of sorted CD3+CD56+NKG2C+, CD3+CD56+NKG2C- and CD3+CD56-NKG2C+ T cells. Findings of the study overall: The CD3+CD56-NKG2C+ fraction of a few donors was also led by these clonotypes. What remained unclear was the HCMV specificity of expanded NKG2C+ T cell clones.

The CDR3 is 16 amino acids. The germline V gene encodes CDR1 SGHRS and CDR2 YFSETQ. As for this clonotype: The antigen is not known.

TCRdb reprocessed the 5' RACE reads, with one entry per CDR3 protein and no DNA. The listing contains approximately 380,000 distinct CDR3 sequences. Material: blood T cells: a sorted CD56 or NKG2C T cell subset, CD4+ or CD8+ T cells, or bulk PBMC T cells (not recorded which). This rearrangement joins TRBV5-1 to TRBJ2-5; TCRdb picks TRBD1, but there is no DNA to check that call. The TCR originated in a man aged 18-70 years in good health. CDR3 protein: CASSLGPRGTAETQYF.